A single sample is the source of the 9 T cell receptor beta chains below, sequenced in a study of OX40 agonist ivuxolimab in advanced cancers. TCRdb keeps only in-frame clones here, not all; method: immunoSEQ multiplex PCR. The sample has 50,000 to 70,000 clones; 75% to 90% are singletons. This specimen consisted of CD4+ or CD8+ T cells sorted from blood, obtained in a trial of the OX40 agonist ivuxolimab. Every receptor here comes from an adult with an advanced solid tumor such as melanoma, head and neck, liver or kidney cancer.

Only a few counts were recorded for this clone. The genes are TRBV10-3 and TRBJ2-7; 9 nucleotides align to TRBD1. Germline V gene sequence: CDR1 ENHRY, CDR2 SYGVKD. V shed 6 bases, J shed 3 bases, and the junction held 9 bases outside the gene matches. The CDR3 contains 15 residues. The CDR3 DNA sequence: TGTGCCATCAGGGGGACAGGGAATCAAGTCTACGAGCAGTACTTC. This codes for CAIRGTGNQVYEQYF.

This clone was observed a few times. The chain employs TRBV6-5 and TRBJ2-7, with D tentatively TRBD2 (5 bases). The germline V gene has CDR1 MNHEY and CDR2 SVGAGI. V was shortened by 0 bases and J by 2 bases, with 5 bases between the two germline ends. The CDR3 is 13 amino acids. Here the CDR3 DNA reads TGTGCCAGCAGTTACTCGGAGGCCTACGAGCAGTACTTC. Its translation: CASSYSEAYEQYF.

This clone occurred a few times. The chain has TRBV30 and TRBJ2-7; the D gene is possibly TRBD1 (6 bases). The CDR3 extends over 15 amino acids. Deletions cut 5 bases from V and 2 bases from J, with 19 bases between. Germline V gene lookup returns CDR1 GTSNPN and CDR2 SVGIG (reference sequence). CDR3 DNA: TGTGCCTGGGCAGGGGCACCGACTGGACCCTACGAGCAGTACTTC. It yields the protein CAWAGAPTGPYEQYF.

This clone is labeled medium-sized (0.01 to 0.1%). CDR3 nucleotide sequence: TGTGCCAGCAGTTACACAGGATTGAACACTGAAGCTTTCTTT. It translates to CASSYTGLNTEAFF. The chain uses TRBV6-5 and TRBJ1-1; D is possibly TRBD1 (5 bases). V was pared by 2 bases and J by 0 bases, with 7 bases between. The CDR3 contains 14 residues. Germline V lookup: CDR1 MNHEY, CDR2 SVGAGI.

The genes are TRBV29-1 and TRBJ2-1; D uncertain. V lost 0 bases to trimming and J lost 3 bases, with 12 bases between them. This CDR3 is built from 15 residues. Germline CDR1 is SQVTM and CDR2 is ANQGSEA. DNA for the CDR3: TGCAGCGTTGAAGATCCTTGGGTACTCTACAATGAGCAGTTCTTC. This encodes CSVEDPWVLYNEQFF.

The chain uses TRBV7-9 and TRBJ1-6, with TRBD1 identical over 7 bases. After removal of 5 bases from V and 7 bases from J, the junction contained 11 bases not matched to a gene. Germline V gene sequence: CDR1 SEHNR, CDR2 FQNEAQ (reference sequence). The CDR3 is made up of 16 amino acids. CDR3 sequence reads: CASSPWSRQGNSPLHF. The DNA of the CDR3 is TGTGCCAGCAGCCCTTGGAGCCGACAGGGAAATTCACCCCTCCACTTT.

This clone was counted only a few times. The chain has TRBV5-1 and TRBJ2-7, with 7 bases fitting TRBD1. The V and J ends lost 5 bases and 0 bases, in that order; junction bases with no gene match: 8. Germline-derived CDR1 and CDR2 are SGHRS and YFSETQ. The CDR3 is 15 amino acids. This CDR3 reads CASRKPGQLSYEQYF. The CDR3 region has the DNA TGCGCCAGCAGAAAACCGGGACAGCTCTCCTACGAGCAGTACTTC.

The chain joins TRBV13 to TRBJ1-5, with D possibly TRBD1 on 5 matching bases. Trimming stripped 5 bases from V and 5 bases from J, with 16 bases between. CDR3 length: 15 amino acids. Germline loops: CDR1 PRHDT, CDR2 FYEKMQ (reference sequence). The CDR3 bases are TGTGCCAGCAGCGAAAGGGGTTCCCATCATCAGCCCCAGCATTTT. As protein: CASSERGSHHQPQHF.

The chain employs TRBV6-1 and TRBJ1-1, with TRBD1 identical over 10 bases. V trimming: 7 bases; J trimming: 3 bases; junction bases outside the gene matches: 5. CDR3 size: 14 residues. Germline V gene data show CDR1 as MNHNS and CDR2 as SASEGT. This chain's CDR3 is CASTRQGAYTEAFF. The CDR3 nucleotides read TGTGCCAGCACGAGACAGGGGGCATACACTGAAGCTTTCTTT.